These T cell receptor beta chains were read from a single sample in a study of T cell changes during pregnancy in multiple sclerosis. TCRdb keeps only in-frame clones here, not all; method: immunoSEQ multiplex PCR. The sample holds roughly 59,000 clones, about 90% seen once. Sequencing was performed on peripheral blood, taken in the third trimester of pregnancy. These receptor sequences come from a female donor in good health, enrolled as a control in a pregnancy study. Both conserved end residues are part of each CDR3. D genes are given only for firm matches. Not all rows give a size; the values are once, few, many and, for expanded clones, a class.

clone size: few
D gene: TRBD2
V gene: TRBV10-3
J gene: TRBJ2-1
CDR3 protein: CAISESQASGDYNEQFF
CDR3 DNA: TGTGCCATCAGTGAGTCTCAGGCTAGCGGGGATTACAATGAGCAGTTCTTC

clone size: NA
D gene: NA
V gene: TRBV27
J gene: TRBJ2-7
CDR3 protein: CASSPRDTSSYEQYF
CDR3 DNA: TGTGCCAGCAGCCCAAGGGACACGAGCTCCTACGAGCAGTACTTC

clone size: few
D gene: NA
V gene: TRBV11-3
J gene: TRBJ1-1
CDR3 protein: CASSLDGRGGDTEAFF
CDR3 DNA: TGTGCCAGCAGTCTTGACGGGAGGGGTGGGGACACTGAAGCTTTCTTT

clone size: once
D gene: NA
V gene: TRBV28
J gene: TRBJ1-1
CDR3 protein: CASSYGINTEAFF
CDR3 DNA: TGTGCCAGCAGTTACGGGATTAACACTGAAGCTTTCTTT

clone size: NA
D gene: NA
V gene: TRBV10-3
J gene: TRBJ2-2
CDR3 protein: CAISDWTGELFF
CDR3 DNA: TGTGCCATCAGTGACTGGACAGGGGAGCTGTTTTTT

clone size: NA
D gene: NA
V gene: TRBV2
J gene: TRBJ1-1
CDR3 protein: CASSARQAANTEAFF
CDR3 DNA: TGTGCCAGCAGTGCAAGACAGGCAGCGAACACTGAAGCTTTCTTT

clone size: NA
D gene: NA
V gene: TRBV14
J gene: TRBJ1-3
CDR3 protein: CASSQEQGGRGNTIYF
CDR3 DNA: TGTGCCAGCAGCCAAGAACAGGGCGGGCGTGGAAACACCATATATTTT

clone size: NA
D gene: NA
V gene: TRBV30
J gene: TRBJ2-5
CDR3 protein: CAWQGEETQYF
CDR3 DNA: TGTGCCTGGCAGGGCGAAGAGACCCAGTACTTC

clone size: NA
D gene: NA
V gene: TRBV7-3
J gene: TRBJ2-7
CDR3 protein: CASSLTGAPSYEQYF
CDR3 DNA: TGTGCCAGCAGCTTAACAGGGGCTCCCTCCTACGAGCAGTACTTC

clone size: NA
D gene: NA
V gene: TRBV14
J gene: TRBJ2-5
CDR3 protein: CASSQDLQETQYF
CDR3 DNA: TGTGCCAGCAGCCAAGACCTTCAAGAGACCCAGTACTTC

clone size: NA
D gene: TRBD1
V gene: TRBV6-5
J gene: TRBJ1-1
CDR3 protein: CASSGDRSAEAFF
CDR3 DNA: TGTGCCAGCAGTGGGGACAGGTCCGCTGAAGCTTTCTTT

clone size: NA
D gene: TRBD1
V gene: TRBV4-2
J gene: TRBJ2-5
CDR3 protein: CASSQVKAGQAGETQYF
CDR3 DNA: TGTGCCAGCAGCCAAGTTAAGGCGGGACAGGCAGGGGAGACCCAGTACTTC

clone size: few
D gene: TRBD1
V gene: TRBV25-1
J gene: TRBJ1-2
CDR3 protein: CASSAQGRYGYTF
CDR3 DNA: TGTGCCAGCAGTGCACAGGGGAGGTATGGCTACACCTTC

clone size: NA
D gene: NA
V gene: TRBV30
J gene: TRBJ1-6
CDR3 protein: CAWGGGGYSSPLHF
CDR3 DNA: TGTGCCTGGGGGGGCGGGGGATATAGTTCACCCCTCCACTTT

clone size: NA
D gene: TRBD2
V gene: TRBV7-2
J gene: TRBJ2-3
CDR3 protein: CASSLVAGGSTDTQYF
CDR3 DNA: TGTGCCAGCAGCTTAGTGGCGGGGGGGAGCACAGATACGCAGTATTTT

clone size: few
D gene: NA
V gene: TRBV4-1
J gene: TRBJ1-1
CDR3 protein: CASSQDQGTEAFF
CDR3 DNA: TGCGCCAGCAGCCAAGATCAGGGCACTGAAGCTTTCTTT

clone size: NA
D gene: NA
V gene: TRBV5-1
J gene: TRBJ1-2
CDR3 protein: CASSLASEVTAGGYTF
CDR3 DNA: TGCGCCAGCAGCTTGGCCTCGGAGGTAACGGCGGGCGGCTACACCTTC

clone size: NA
D gene: NA
V gene: TRBV6-5
J gene: TRBJ1-1
CDR3 protein: CASSYRGGTEAFF
CDR3 DNA: TGTGCCAGCAGTTACAGGGGGGGCACTGAAGCTTTCTTT

clone size: NA
D gene: TRBD1
V gene: TRBV30
J gene: TRBJ1-4
CDR3 protein: CAWSEGFRGRSTNEKLFF
CDR3 DNA: TGTGCCTGGAGTGAAGGATTCAGGGGGAGGTCAACTAATGAAAAACTGTTTTTT

clone size: NA
D gene: TRBD1
V gene: TRBV2
J gene: TRBJ2-1
CDR3 protein: CASSERTRTGNNEQFF
CDR3 DNA: TGTGCCAGCAGTGAAAGGACTCGGACAGGTAACAATGAGCAGTTCTTC

clone size: NA
D gene: TRBD2
V gene: TRBV18
J gene: TRBJ2-2
CDR3 protein: CASSPRAGVNTGELFF
CDR3 DNA: TGTGCCAGCTCACCACGGGCGGGGGTGAACACCGGGGAGCTGTTTTTT

clone size: once
D gene: NA
V gene: TRBV6-5
J gene: TRBJ2-5
CDR3 protein: CASSLVYQETQYF
CDR3 DNA: TGTGCCAGCAGCTTAGTATACCAAGAGACCCAGTACTTC

clone size: NA
D gene: NA
V gene: TRBV14
J gene: TRBJ1-1
CDR3 protein: CASTAGVKGEAFF
CDR3 DNA: TGTGCCAGCACCGCGGGGGTGAAGGGGGAAGCTTTCTTT

clone size: NA
D gene: NA
V gene: TRBV30
J gene: TRBJ2-7
CDR3 protein: CAWRTGGAGQYF
CDR3 DNA: TGTGCCTGGAGGACGGGGGGCGCCGGGCAGTACTTC

clone size: NA
D gene: NA
V gene: TRBV7-3
J gene: TRBJ2-2
CDR3 protein: CASSPQIDIGNTGELFF
CDR3 DNA: TGTGCCAGCAGCCCCCAAATAGACATCGGGAACACCGGGGAGCTGTTTTTT

clone size: NA
D gene: NA
V gene: TRBV12-5
J gene: TRBJ2-2
CDR3 protein: CASGLQAAHTGELFF
CDR3 DNA: TGTGCTAGTGGTTTGCAGGCAGCTCACACCGGGGAGCTGTTTTTT

clone size: NA
D gene: NA
V gene: TRBV2
J gene: TRBJ1-5
CDR3 protein: CASSAQGINNQPQHF
CDR3 DNA: TGTGCCAGCAGTGCACAGGGTATCAACAATCAGCCCCAGCATTTT

clone size: NA
D gene: TRBD2
V gene: TRBV9
J gene: TRBJ2-2
CDR3 protein: CASSSPRTSENTGELFF
CDR3 DNA: TGTGCCAGCAGCTCTCCTCGGACTAGCGAGAACACCGGGGAGCTGTTTTTT

clone size: NA
D gene: TRBD2
V gene: TRBV27
J gene: TRBJ2-5
CDR3 protein: CASSSGLAGGGETQYF
CDR3 DNA: TGTGCCAGCAGCTCCGGACTAGCGGGGGGAGGGGAGACCCAGTACTTC

clone size: NA
D gene: NA
V gene: TRBV6-1
J gene: TRBJ2-4
CDR3 protein: CASRLQQNIQYF
CDR3 DNA: TGTGCCAGCAGGTTACAGCAAAACATTCAGTACTTC

clone size: NA
D gene: TRBD1
V gene: TRBV5-8
J gene: TRBJ2-7
CDR3 protein: CASSPRTGSSYEQYF
CDR3 DNA: TGTGCCAGCAGCCCCCGGACAGGAAGCTCCTACGAGCAGTACTTC

clone size: NA
D gene: NA
V gene: TRBV30
J gene: TRBJ1-5
CDR3 protein: CAWSEDSLINQPQHF
CDR3 DNA: TGTGCCTGGAGTGAGGACAGTCTGATTAATCAGCCCCAGCATTTT